This T cell receptor (beta chain) derives from a study of blood T cell repertoires in COVID-19. Study overall: The United States, Italy and Spain provided the acute and convalescent COVID-19 samples.

The V end was cut by 2 bases, the J end by 1 base, with 3 bases between. The germline V gene has CDR1 KGHSH and CDR2 LQKENI. The CDR3 is made up of 13 amino acids. In the source study's methods: Counts of nucleated cells, estimated from reference gene primer amplification, were obtained. Clones were sequenced by immunoSEQ multiplex PCR, and TCRdb holds only the in-frame ones, with some missing. That table supplies the V and J calls and clone size; D and trimming were determined from the DNA. The repertoire has 200,000 or so clones, about 85% of them found once; the top ten carry roughly a tenth. Seattle's enrolled individuals joined amid active infection and were then monitored longitudinally.

This receptor was taken from a woman of 80 years or more with COVID-19, enrolled during active disease. J is TRBJ1-5 and V is TRBV18, with no clear D. Sequencing used peripheral blood. In DNA, the CDR3 is TGTGCCAGCTCACCAGGCAGCAATCAGCCCCAGCATTTT. This encodes CASSPGSNQPQHF.